This paragraph covers one TCR beta chain sequence. This clonotype was counted ten times or more. Its target antigen remains unknown. Per-nucleotide qualities are absent, and no much larger clonotype sits a single base away. The sample comes from a study of blood T cells in healthy people across ages (dated by TCRdb to about 2015). About the full investigation: In model experiments, roughly one uniquely barcoded TCR beta cDNA molecule per two T cells was captured by template switching. Using the same blood draw, the study looked at two additional independent replicas of 1 million unique cDNA reads for two donors, one aged 18 to 29 and the other aged 80 or older. Age-related changes in TCR beta repertoire diversity were measured in the study by deep sequencing normalized with unique cDNA molecular identifiers. The donors were split into four age groups: young (average 16 years), middle-aged (39), aged (around 67) and long-lived (roughly 77). Study-wide conclusions, independent of this receptor: Because donor CMV infection status was unknown, age-related changes in expanded clonotypes were potentially confounded. As age increased, observed TCR beta diversity per million T cells dropped in a roughly linear way, and a significant reduction was already evident by age about 40. Compared with the aged group, more naive CD4+ T cells, fewer expanded clones and increased TCR diversity were shown by the long-lived group, suggesting age selection. A strong correlation was found between observed TCR beta diversity and the percentage of naive T cells measured by flow cytometry. Conclusive comparison of naive and antigen-experienced compartments was prevented by the profiling of bulk unsorted PBMCs. Estimates of total diversity based on one million sequenced T cells were regarded as lower bounds and as underestimates.

The method was 5' RACE. The sample was run on an Illumina HiSeq 2500. The second PCR ran for about 7 to 11 cycles and used a J-beta primer mix along with a sample-barcoded 5' primer. A template-switch 5' adaptor carrying 12 random nucleotides introduced a unique molecular identifier onto each TCR beta cDNA molecule. Each sample yielded at least 2.5 million CDR3-containing paired-end reads. First-strand cDNA synthesis was performed from all RNA using the Mint cDNA synthesis kit, with priming by a TRBC-specific oligonucleotide. All cDNA was treated with uracil-DNA glycosylase and then went through a first 18-cycle PCR with the universal primers M1SS and BC2_uni_R. As for the original processing: For normalization, 1 million high-quality reads, each with a distinct molecular identifier, were randomly selected from each sample. Reads with shared molecular identifiers were discarded instead of being binned into consensus sequences. MiTCR, set to a Q25 quality threshold and the strictest error-elimination algorithm, was used for CDR3 identification, clonotype clustering and error correction. A nonparametric unseen species model using Euler transformation provided a lower-bound estimate of total TCR beta diversity. TCRdb's own reprocessing of the public reads used fastp at Q25 and MiXCR and kept productive beta chains. One record per CDR3 amino acid sequence lists the most common genes and DNA. Here the V and J calls rest on TCRdb's processing, not on the authors' analysis. For this sample the table gives 500,000 to 550,000 distinct CDR3 sequences, of which 24% were detected only once. The top ten constitute just under 9% of the sample.

V loses 3 bases, J loses 3 bases, and the germline ends lie 5 bases apart. Measured from the cysteine to the phenylalanine, the CDR3 is 13 residues long. Only the CDR3 DNA stays, 39 bases, in frame from base 1. From a lookup of the germline V gene, CDR1 and CDR2 are MRHNA and SNTAGT. Systemically healthy Caucasian individuals from Russia, about 38 in total and aged roughly 6 to 95 years, were included as donors. Each donor gave ten milliliters of peripheral blood, drawn into EDTA-treated Vacutainer tubes. Ficoll-Paque density-gradient centrifugation was used to isolate PBMCs, with at least 6 million obtained per sample. Total RNA was extracted from PBMCs with Trizol reagent, with at least 5 micrograms obtained per sample. For every donor, an aliquot of PBMCs went through flow cytometry to measure the percentages of naive CD45RAhigh/CD27high T cells. The sample was also reused in another study, on T cells of mothers and their children. The second source states: Nine systemically healthy Caucasian individuals served as donors, namely three mothers together with their six children. cDNA synthesis consumed the entire amount of extracted RNA, loaded at about 1.6 ug RNA in each 15 ul reaction. In the second PCR, the M1S primer introduced both the sample barcodes and 2-4 random nucleotides. Each mother yielded over 8.5 million TCR beta CDR3 reads and each child about 3 million reads. TCR recombination output is similarly shaped by thymic selection in related and unrelated pairs, with a minor effect exerted by inherited differences. Related mother-child pairs always showed normalized repertoire overlap that was slightly higher than in unrelated mother-child pairs, though the difference was never significant. No persistent microchimeric T cell clones were found, with a detection sensitivity of 85 to 100 clones per million clonotypes. To look for features that set related mother-child pairs apart from unrelated individuals, the researchers ran deep NGS to compare the TCR beta repertoires of mothers and children. The mean age was around 40 +/- 4 years for the mothers and approximately 11 +/- 4 years for the children. Libraries were sequenced on Illumina HiSeq 2000 with 100+100 nt paired-end reads after adapter ligation with NEBNext reagents. To prevent cross-contamination, the mother and child libraries were prepared a month apart and were sequenced in separate runs. Between roughly 500,000 and 2,100,000 distinct TCR beta clonotypes were identified per donor. Naive TCR beta clonotypes were estimated from low-frequency clonotypes matched to each donor's FACS-determined naive share, without sorting.

The sample was blood. This clonotype was obtained from a boy between 10 and 17 years old in good health. The chain employs TRBV6-4 and TRBJ2-2; no D gene call is confident. The DNA sequence is TGTGCCAGCAGTGAAACCGACACCGGGGAGCTGTTTTTT. This gives the protein CASSETDTGELFF.